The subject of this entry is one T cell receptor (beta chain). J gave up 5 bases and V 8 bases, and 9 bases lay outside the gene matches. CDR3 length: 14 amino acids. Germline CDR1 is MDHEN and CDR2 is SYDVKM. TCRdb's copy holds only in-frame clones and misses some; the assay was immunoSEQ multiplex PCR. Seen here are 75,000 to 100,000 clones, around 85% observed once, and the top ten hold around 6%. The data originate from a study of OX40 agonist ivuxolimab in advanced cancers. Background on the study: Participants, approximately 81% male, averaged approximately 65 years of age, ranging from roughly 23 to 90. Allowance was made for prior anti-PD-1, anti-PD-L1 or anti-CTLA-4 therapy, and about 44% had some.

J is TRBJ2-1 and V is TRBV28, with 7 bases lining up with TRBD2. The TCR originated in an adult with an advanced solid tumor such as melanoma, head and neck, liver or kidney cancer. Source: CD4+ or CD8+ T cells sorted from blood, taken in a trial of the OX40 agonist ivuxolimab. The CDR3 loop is CASGPLAPNNEQFF. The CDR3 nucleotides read TGTGCCAGCGGTCCACTAGCGCCTAACAATGAGCAGTTCTTC.